This T cell receptor (beta chain) appears in the sequencing data of a study of cytomegalovirus exposure and HLA in healthy donors. Study-level findings and limits: V- and J-gene trimming in TCR beta was tied to a missense DCLRE1C variant by an analysis performed later. Further analysis was carried out later, and it showed several of the most significant clusters appearing linked to common viral pathogens.

It was with 60 Vbeta and 13 Jbeta primers that the PCR ran. Assay: immunoSEQ multiplex PCR; the TCRdb copy retains only in-frame clones and omits some. Counted here are 160,000 or so clones, approximately 72% occurring once; the ten biggest clones make up about 2.5%. Details on this clone: The antigen is undetermined.

The receptor's source is a human donor in good health. The sequencing sample was made of PBMCs.

CDR3 in DNA: TGTGCTAGTGGTTTCAGGGGGCCCGAGCAGTACTTC. It yields the protein CASGFRGPEQYF. The genes are TRBV12-5 and TRBJ2-7; 8 nucleotides align to TRBD1. J gave up 6 bases and V 3 bases, and 1 base lay outside the gene matches. The CDR3 covers 12 residues. In germline, CDR1 is LGHNT, CDR2 FRNRAP.